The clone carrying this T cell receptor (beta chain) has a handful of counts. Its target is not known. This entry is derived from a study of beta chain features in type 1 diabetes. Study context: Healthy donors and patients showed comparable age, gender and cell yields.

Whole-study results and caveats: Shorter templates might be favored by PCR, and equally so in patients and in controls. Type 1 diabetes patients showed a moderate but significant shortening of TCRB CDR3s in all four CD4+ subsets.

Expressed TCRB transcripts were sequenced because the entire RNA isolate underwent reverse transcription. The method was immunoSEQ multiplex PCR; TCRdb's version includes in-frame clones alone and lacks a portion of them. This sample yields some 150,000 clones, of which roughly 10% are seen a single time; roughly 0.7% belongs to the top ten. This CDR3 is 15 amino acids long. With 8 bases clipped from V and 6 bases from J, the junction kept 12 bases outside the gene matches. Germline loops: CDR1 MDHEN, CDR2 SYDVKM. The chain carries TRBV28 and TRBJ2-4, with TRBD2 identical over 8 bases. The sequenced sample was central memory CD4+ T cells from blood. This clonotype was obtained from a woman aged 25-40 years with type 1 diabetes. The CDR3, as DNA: TGTGCCAGCCTGAAATCCGGGACTAGAGGAAACATTCAGTACTTC. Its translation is CASLKSGTRGNIQYF.